This T cell receptor (beta chain) is from a study of T cell repertoires in cytomegalovirus infection. Study background: From public TCR beta signatures came an indication of both CMV infection and matching HLA type.

The CDR3 has 15 residues. Trimming took 3 bases from V and 6 from J; bases not matched to a gene: 6. Germline loops: CDR1 DFQATT, CDR2 SNEGSKA (reference sequence). In its sample, this clonotype was seen a few times. The target antigen is unknown. TCRdb passed the reads through MiXCR, listing each CDR3 protein once. Counted here are roughly 310,000 distinct CDR3 sequences, roughly a sixth occurring once; the ten biggest clones make up 12%. Points from the study as a whole: Summed public TCR beta family frequency identified CMV carriers bearing the relevant HLA. The response measured ex vivo was dominated by TCR beta clonotypes (HLA-C-restricted and CMV-specific).

This sequence originates from a human donor in good health (CMV status not recorded). Some clones in this sample may be carry-over from other donors' samples. J is TRBJ1-5 and V is TRBV20-1; TRBD1 matches 12 bases. Sequenced material: PBMCs. The CDR3 bases are TGCAGTGCTAGCGGGACAGGGGGCCTAGGTCAGCCCCAGCATTTT. It encodes CSASGTGGLGQPQHF.